This TCR beta chain was sequenced for a study of CD8+ T cells in alopecia areata. As for the study in general: Treated patients were dosed with oral tofacitinib, taking 5 to 10 mg twice daily.

Findings and limits, study-wide: Many expanded lesional clones stayed in scalp and blood while on tofacitinib. Whereas mice showed it more clearly, TCR sharing across patients was murkier, possibly because of HLA.

Treatment defined: oral pan-JAK inhibitor, 5-10 mg twice daily. Samples from alopecia areata patients were lesional scalp punch biopsies and peripheral blood. Germline CDR1 and CDR2: LGHNA and YNFKEQ. The CDR3 sequence is 16 residues long. V dropped 0 bases and J dropped 8 bases, with 16 bases sitting between them. A note on this clone: Its target is not known.

RNA was extracted and reverse transcribed into cDNA as the sequencing template. Profiled with immunoSEQ multiplex PCR; TCRdb holds only in-frame clones, not every one. The table includes about 3,300 clones, 65% to 85% detected once. The clonotype was recovered from a human donor with alopecia areata. The sequenced sample was skin, obtained at week 24, from a patient treated with tofacitinib. The chain is built from TRBV4-2 and TRBJ1-4, with D maybe TRBD1 (5 bases). The CDR3 is CASSQDGYHEGEKLFF. CDR3 in DNA: TGTGCCAGCAGCCAAGATGGATACCACGAGGGGGAAAAACTGTTTTTT.